Following are 31 T cell receptor beta chains from one sample sequenced in a study of early T cells in non-severe SARS-CoV-2 infection. Each CDR3 protein gets one entry after TCRdb re-called the 5' RACE reads with MiXCR. The data show tens of thousands of distinct CDR3 sequences, with 7.5% to 9.5% seen just once and around 3.7% held by the top ten. The sequencing used whole blood, collected at baseline. These receptors came from an adult who was a healthcare worker with PCR-confirmed SARS-CoV-2 infection or an uninfected control (not recorded which).

This clonotype was observed at least ten times. This sequence joins TRBV7-8 and TRBJ2-5, with D maybe TRBD1 (6 bases). Germline CDR1 is SGHVS and CDR2 is FQNEAQ. The V and J ends lost 4 bases and 1 base respectively, with 16 bases between them. The CDR3 is 16 residues long. The CDR3 loop reads CASSSGVLPGQETQYF. The CDR3 region has the DNA TGTGCCAGCAGCTCAGGGGTTCTCCCAGGCCAAGAGACCCAGTACTTC.

This clonotype was seen only a few times. V gene TRBV5-1 combines with J gene TRBJ2-7; the D gene is possibly TRBD2 (6 bases). Germline V gene sequence: CDR1 SGHRS, CDR2 YFSETQ. The CDR3 totals 15 residues. The V gene lost 4 bases and the J gene lost 5 bases, with 19 bases spanning the gap. CDR3 nucleotides: TGCGCCAGCAGCCCCTTGGGGGAGGTAGGCCACGAGCAGTACTTC. Translating gives CASSPLGEVGHEQYF.

There are a few counts of this clonotype. V usage is TRBV18 and J usage is TRBJ2-7; a weak D match, TRBD2 (6 bases). Germline lookup yields CDR1 KGHSH and CDR2 LQKENI. V dropped 4 bases and J dropped 1 base, with 8 bases sitting between them. CDR3 length: 13 amino acids. CDR3 nucleotides: TGTGCCAGCTCACTACGGGGGTCCTACGAGCAGTACTTC. Its protein is CASSLRGSYEQYF.

This clonotype was picked up many times. V is TRBV12-3 or TRBV12-4 and J is TRBJ2-2; 7 nucleotides match TRBD2. The CDR3 consists of 15 residues. V gave up 6 bases and J gave up 0 bases; unmatched junction bases: 4. The CDR3 DNA follows: TGTGCCAGCAGCTCGGCGGGAGCGAACACCGGGGAGCTGTTTTTT. The encoded protein is CASSSAGANTGELFF.

This clonotype was picked up a small number of times. The chain is built from TRBV10-3 and TRBJ1-1; D gene ambiguous. V lost 2 bases to trimming and J lost 8 bases, with 15 bases between them. This CDR3 has 14 amino acids. In germline, CDR1 is ENHRY, CDR2 SYGVKD. The CDR3 coding sequence is TGTGCCATCAGTGAGGGCCACCAGAGCGGAGAAGCTTTCTTT. Translating it yields CAISEGHQSGEAFF.

In this sample, this clonotype turned up many times. This chain connects TRBV2 to TRBJ2-5; D gene uncertain. Germline CDR1 is SNHLY and CDR2 is FYNNEI. The length of the CDR3 is 17 residues. Between the trimmed V and J ends, which lost 5 bases and 0 bases, there was a span of 19 bases. The CDR3 DNA follows: TGTGCCAGCAGTAGACTGAGCAGCCTCATCCACCAAGAGACCCAGTACTTC. Translation gives CASSRLSSLIHQETQYF.

This clonotype was counted many times. The gene calls are TRBV14 and TRBJ2-1; 9 positions agree with TRBD2. Looked up from germline, CDR1 is SGHDN and CDR2 is FVKESK. This CDR3 spans 16 amino acids. Trimming cost V 1 base and J 6 bases; bases outside gene matches: 7. CDR3 coding DNA: TGTGCCAGCAGCCAAGTATTTAGCGGGAGTCGCAATGAGCAGTTCTTC. It encodes CASSQVFSGSRNEQFF. The full variable domain, in which reference TRBV14 and TRBJ2-1 provide the parts outside the CDR3, is EAGVTQFPSHSVIEKGQTVTLRCDPISGHDNLYWYRRVMGKEIKFLLHFVKESKQDESGMPNNRFLAERTGGTYSTLKVQPAELEDSGVYFCASSQVFSGSRNEQFFGPGTRLTVL.

This chain uses TRBV18 with TRBJ2-3; the match to TRBD2 covers 12 bases. CDR3 length: 16 amino acids. The V and J ends lost 4 bases and 1 base, in that order; junction bases with no gene match: 3. Germline V gives CDR1 KGHSH, CDR2 LQKENI. In DNA form, the CDR3 reads TGTGCCAGCTCACTAAGGACTAGCGGGGGCACAGATACGCAGTATTTT. Protein sequence: CASSLRTSGGTDTQYF.

This clonotype has a handful of counts. This chain joins TRBV2 and TRBJ2-7; D unresolved. Germline V gene data show CDR1 as SNHLY and CDR2 as FYNNEI. Trimming stripped 4 bases from V and 4 bases from J, with 11 bases between. The CDR3 consists of 13 residues. Here the CDR3 DNA reads TGTGCCAGCAGTGGGGCTTTCCAATACGAGCAGTACTTC. Protein: CASSGAFQYEQYF.

This clonotype was detected ten times or more. This chain joins TRBV5-1 and TRBJ1-1; no firm D call. The CDR3 length is 13 residues. Between the trimmed V and J ends, which lost 0 bases and 5 bases, there was a span of 8 bases. Germline lookup yields CDR1 SGHRS and CDR2 YFSETQ. The CDR3 bases are TGCGCCAGCAGCTTGGCGCCGGGAACTGAAGCTTTCTTT. Translation gives CASSLAPGTEAFF.

The J gene is TRBJ2-1, the V gene TRBV7-8; 9 nucleotides match TRBD1. V shed 4 bases and J 7 bases; nucleotides not matched to a gene: 11. From germline, CDR1 is SGHVS and CDR2 FQNEAQ. CDR3 size: 16 residues. In DNA, the CDR3 is TGTGCCAGCAGCTCCTCCGGGACAGGGATTCGGAATGAGCAGTTCTTC. Translating gives CASSSSGTGIRNEQFF.

This clonotype was observed a few times. DNA for the CDR3: TGTGCCAGCAGTCCCTCCCGGCGGGCAAACAATGAGCAGTTCTTC. Translated, it gives CASSPSRRANNEQFF. The rearrangement uses TRBV12-3 or TRBV12-4 and TRBJ2-1; tentative D call: TRBD2 (5 bases). The V end was cut by 5 bases, the J end by 5 bases, with 16 bases between. CDR3 length equals 15 residues.

Ten or more counts support this clonotype. This chain joins TRBV2 and TRBJ2-2; 11 nucleotides line up with TRBD2. Germline V lookup: CDR1 SNHLY, CDR2 FYNNEI. The CDR3 sequence is 16 residues long. Trimming took 4 bases from V and 4 from J; bases not matched to a gene: 5. CDR3 DNA: TGTGCCAGCAGTGTTCTAGCGGGAGGCTCCACCGGGGAGCTGTTTTTT. Its protein product is CASSVLAGGSTGELFF.

This clonotype was seen a few times. V and J are TRBV7-9 and TRBJ2-7, with TRBD1 as a possible D gene (6 bases). V lost 5 bases and J lost 2, with 22 bases in between. Per germline, CDR1 SEHNR and CDR2 FQNEAQ (reference sequence). The CDR3 is made up of 17 amino acids. The CDR3 region is CASSGTGIWTQPYEQYF. In DNA form, the CDR3 reads TGTGCCAGCAGCGGAACAGGGATCTGGACTCAGCCCTACGAGCAGTACTTC.

This chain connects TRBV30 to TRBJ1-6; the D gene is possibly TRBD1 (6 bases). This CDR3 has 15 residues. Germline V gene lookup returns CDR1 GTSNPN and CDR2 SVGIG (reference sequence). V dropped 5 bases and J dropped 7 bases, with 18 bases sitting between them. CDR3 nucleotide sequence: TGTGCCTGGGTCCCCCAGGGGTTGGGGAATTCACCCCTCCACTTT. Its translation: CAWVPQGLGNSPLHF.

This clonotype came up many times. This chain connects TRBV19 to TRBJ2-7, with 7 bases identical to TRBD2. The CDR3 length is 14 residues. The junction had 5 bases not matched to a gene; V was cut back by 3 bases and J by 3 bases. From germline, CDR1 is LNHDA and CDR2 SQIVND (reference sequence). The CDR3 DNA follows: TGTGCCAGTAGTATGGTAGCGGGCCTCTACGAGCAGTACTTC. Its protein is CASSMVAGLYEQYF.

The J gene is TRBJ2-7, the V gene TRBV4-1; tentatively, D is TRBD2 (6 bases). The CDR3 extends over 15 amino acids. CDR1 is MGHRA, CDR2 YSYEKL, per germline. The V end lost 1 base, the J end lost 3 bases, and 13 bases lay between the germline ends. CDR3 nucleotide sequence: TGCGCCAGCAGCCAAGCCCCGGGAGCCCTCTACGAGCAGTACTTC. Protein: CASSQAPGALYEQYF.

The chain joins TRBV6-5 to TRBJ2-5, with 7 bases that match TRBD2. In germline, CDR1 is MNHEY, CDR2 SVGAGI. CDR3 length: 17 amino acids. V shed 2 bases and J 0 bases; nucleotides not matched to a gene: 9. CDR3: CASSYHRRGGNQETQYF. CDR3 DNA: TGTGCCAGCAGTTACCATCGCCGGGGAGGGAACCAAGAGACCCAGTACTTC.

This clonotype was picked up many times. The V gene is TRBV18, the J gene TRBJ1-1; D gene ambiguous. Germline CDR1 KGHSH, CDR2 LQKENI. This CDR3 spans 13 amino acids. Deletions cut 3 bases from V and 3 bases from J, with 8 bases between. The CDR3 nucleotides read TGTGCCAGCTCACCCTATCCCCACACTGAAGCTTTCTTT. Encoded protein: CASSPYPHTEAFF.

The genes are TRBV4-2 and TRBJ1-5, with D tentatively TRBD1 (5 bases). Germline V gene sequence: CDR1 LGHNA, CDR2 YNFKEQ. V lost 0 bases, J lost 4 bases, and 13 bases lay in between. This CDR3 region has 16 residues. The DNA for the CDR3 is TGTGCCAGCAGCCAAGATGGGGTCGACAGTAATCAGCCCCAGCATTTT. This encodes CASSQDGVDSNQPQHF.

J is TRBJ1-1 and V is TRBV5-6; no definite D call. The CDR3 length is 16 residues. Germline V lookup: CDR1 SGHDT, CDR2 YYEEEE. The V gene lost 6 bases and the J gene lost 0 bases, with 18 bases spanning the gap. CDR3 loop: CASIKGPVPLNTEAFF. The CDR3, as DNA: TGTGCCAGCATCAAAGGCCCCGTACCATTGAACACTGAAGCTTTCTTT.

This clonotype was detected only a few times. The V and J genes are TRBV10-2 and TRBJ2-1; tentative D call: TRBD2 (6 bases). Trimming took off 7 bases at V and 9 bases at J, with 13 bases between the two ends. There are 12 residues in the CDR3. Germline values: CDR1 WSHSY, CDR2 SAAADI. The CDR3 DNA reads as TGCGCCAGCATAGGGACTTTGGGTGAGCAGTTCTTC. Protein sequence: CASIGTLGEQFF.

This sequence joins TRBV28 and TRBJ2-1; 11 nucleotides agree with TRBD2. Trimming cost V 5 bases and J 8 bases; bases outside gene matches: 8. The CDR3 sequence is 15 residues long. Germline V gene data show CDR1 as MDHEN and CDR2 as SYDVKM. CDR3 DNA sequence: TGTGCCAGCAGTGTCTTAGCGGGGGGGCCCTATGAGCAGTTCTTC. It translates to CASSVLAGGPYEQFF.

The chain uses TRBV2 and TRBJ2-2; D is unclear. The CDR3 contains 13 residues. The germline V gene encodes CDR1 SNHLY and CDR2 FYNNEI. With 7 bases removed from V and 5 bases from J, the gap between germline ends came to 11 bases. CDR3 DNA: TGTGCCAGCAAAAGGGTGGAGACCGGGGAGCTGTTTTTT. Translation: CASKRVETGELFF.

The rearrangement uses TRBV29-1 and TRBJ2-4; TRBD1 is a possible D gene (6 bases). The V end lost 3 bases, the J end lost 0 bases, and 9 bases lay between the germline ends. This CDR3 has 14 residues. Germline CDR1 SQVTM, CDR2 ANQGSEA. As DNA, the CDR3 is TGCAGCGTTGAGGGGGCTCTAGCCAAAAACATTCAGTACTTC. Its translation is CSVEGALAKNIQYF. The full variable domain, rest sourced from reference TRBV29-1 and TRBJ2-4, is SAVISQKPSRDICQRGTSLTIQCQVDSQVTMMFWYRQQPGQSLTLIATANQGSEATYESGFVIDKFPISRPNLTFSTLTVSNMSPEDSSIYLCSVEGALAKNIQYFGAGTRLSVL.

This clonotype has at least ten counts. V gene TRBV6-4 combines with J gene TRBJ2-1, with 9 bases that match TRBD2. V was clipped by 3 bases and J by 0 bases; unmatched bases: 0. The CDR3 sequence is 15 residues long. The germline gives CDR1 MRHNA, CDR2 SNTAGT. CDR3 amino acids: CASSERGGSYNEQFF. Here the CDR3 DNA reads TGTGCCAGCAGTGAGCGGGGGGGCTCCTACAATGAGCAGTTCTTC.

This clonotype appeared a few times. This rearrangement joins TRBV20-1 to TRBJ2-7; D is perhaps TRBD1 (5 bases). Trimming cost V 6 bases and J 5 bases, with 20 bases left between them. Germline V lookup: CDR1 DFQATT, CDR2 SNEGSKA (reference sequence). This CDR3 has 14 amino acids. CDR3 nucleotides: TGCAGTGCCGACCTTGCAGGGCAGAGTCACGAGCAGTACTTC. Its protein product is CSADLAGQSHEQYF.

This clonotype was seen many times. The chain is built from TRBV12-5 and TRBJ2-5; D unclear. The CDR3 covers 13 residues. The germline gives CDR1 LGHNT, CDR2 FRNRAP. V lost 1 base, J lost 4 bases, and 7 bases lay in between. In nucleotides, the CDR3 is TGTGCTAGTGGTTTGGCCTCTGGAGAGACCCAGTACTTC. This encodes CASGLASGETQYF.

The table lists this clonotype with many counts. The chain uses TRBV7-8 and TRBJ2-7; D is possibly TRBD2 (6 bases). Germline V gene lookup returns CDR1 SGHVS and CDR2 FQNEAQ. The CDR3 spans 15 residues. V shed 5 bases and J shed 6 bases, with 20 bases lying between them. In DNA, the CDR3 is TGTGCCAGCAGCCCCATAGCGGCCCCAACAGCCGAGCAGTACTTC. Amino acids: CASSPIAAPTAEQYF.

Many counts were recorded for this clonotype. This sequence joins TRBV6-6 and TRBJ1-1; 10 bases are a match to TRBD1. CDR1 and CDR2 from the germline V gene are MNHNY and SVGAGI (reference sequence). V dropped 4 bases and J dropped 4; count of bases not matched to a gene: 6. This CDR3 contains 15 residues. CDR3 in amino acids: CASSSTGTGATEAFF. CDR3 DNA sequence: TGTGCCAGCAGTTCGACCGGGACAGGGGCCACTGAAGCTTTCTTT.

This clonotype was seen a few times. The rearrangement uses TRBV10-2 and TRBJ1-6; D not resolved. This CDR3 comprises 13 residues. Germline V gene lookup returns CDR1 WSHSY and CDR2 SAAADI. Trimming removed 6 bases from V and 8 bases from J, with 11 bases in between. CDR3 nucleotides: TGCGCCAGCAGCAGTTCGACCCATTCACCCCTCCACTTT. Its protein product is CASSSSTHSPLHF.